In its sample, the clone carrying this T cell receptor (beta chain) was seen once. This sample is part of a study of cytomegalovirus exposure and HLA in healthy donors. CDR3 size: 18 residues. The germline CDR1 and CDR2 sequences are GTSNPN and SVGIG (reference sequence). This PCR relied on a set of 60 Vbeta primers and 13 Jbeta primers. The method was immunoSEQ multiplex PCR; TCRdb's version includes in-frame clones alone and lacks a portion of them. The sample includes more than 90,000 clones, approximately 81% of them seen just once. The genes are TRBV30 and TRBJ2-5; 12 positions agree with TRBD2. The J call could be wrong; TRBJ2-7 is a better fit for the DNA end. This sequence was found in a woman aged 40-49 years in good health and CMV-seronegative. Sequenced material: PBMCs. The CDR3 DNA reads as TGTGCCTGGAGTGTAGTCACGGGACTAGCGGGTAGAACCTACGAGCAGTACTTC. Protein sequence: CAWSVVTGLAGRTYEQYF.